Presented here are 11 T cell receptor beta chains from one specimen sequenced in a study of blood T cell repertoires in COVID-19. This table comes from immunoSEQ multiplex PCR, and its TCRdb copy is limited to in-frame clones, with some not included. The table shows around 200,000 clones, with roughly nine tenths occurring only once. Source material: PBMCs or T cells enriched from blood (not recorded which). These receptors all come from a woman aged 45-60 years in a cohort exposed to, infected with or recovered from COVID-19 (not recorded which).

The genes are TRBV6-1 and TRBJ1-2; 8 bases match TRBD1. Per germline, CDR1 MNHNS and CDR2 SASEGT. The CDR3 has 12 residues. With 7 bases clipped from V and 6 bases from J, the junction kept 4 bases outside the gene matches. CDR3 residues: CASTGTGNGYTF. CDR3 bases: TGTGCCAGCACCGGGACAGGCAATGGCTACACCTTC.

The J gene is TRBJ1-3, the V gene TRBV5-8, with 8 bases fitting TRBD1. There are 17 residues in the CDR3. Per the germline V gene, CDR1 is SGHTS and CDR2 is YDEGEE. Germline trimming cut 9 bases from V and 0 bases from J; bases unmatched to any gene: 14. The CDR3 bases are TGTGCCACCATTACAGACAGGGGCCCTTACTCTGGAAACACCATATATTTT. It translates to CATITDRGPYSGNTIYF. Together with reference TRBV5-8 and TRBJ1-3, the CDR3 gives the full variable domain: EAGVTQSPTHLIKTRGQQATLRCSPISGHTSVYWYQQALGLGLQFLLWYDEGEERNRGNFPPRFSGRQFPNYSSELNVNALELEDSALYLCATITDRGPYSGNTIYFGEGSWLTVV.

V is TRBV24-1 and J is TRBJ1-2; 8 nucleotides line up with TRBD1. The ends lost 9 bases at V and 7 bases at J; junction bases unmatched: 6. The germline V gene encodes CDR1 KGHDR and CDR2 SFDVKD. The CDR3 covers 12 residues. The CDR3 is CATHDRGVGYTF. CDR3 DNA: TGTGCCACCCACGACAGGGGTGTTGGCTACACCTTC.

The chain combines TRBV6-2 or TRBV6-3 with TRBJ2-7; 11 nucleotides agree with TRBD2. Germline CDR1 MNHEY, CDR2 SVGEGT. The CDR3 has 15 residues. The V gene end was trimmed by 2 bases and the J gene end by 10 bases; junction bases not matched to a gene: 10. The DNA of the CDR3 is TGTGCCAGCAGTTACCGACTAGCGGGGACTCGGGTTCAGTACTTC. Amino acids: CASSYRLAGTRVQYF.

J is TRBJ2-4 and V is TRBV20-1, with 9 bases aligning to TRBD1. Germline V gene lookup returns CDR1 DFQATT and CDR2 SNEGSKA (reference sequence). The length of the CDR3 is 11 residues. V was clipped by 0 bases and J by 16 bases; unmatched bases: 4. CDR3 residues: CSARDRDRVYF. The DNA of the CDR3 is TGCAGTGCTAGAGACCGGGACAGGGTATACTTC.

CDR3 DNA: TGTGCCAGCAGCCATATGGTAGGGGGCGAGCAGTACTTC. Protein product: CASSHMVGGEQYF. The rearrangement uses TRBV2 and TRBJ2-7, with D possibly TRBD1 on 6 matching bases. Trimming took 6 bases from V and 6 from J, leaving 15 bases between them. There are 13 residues in the CDR3. The germline CDR1 and CDR2 sequences are SNHLY and FYNNEI.

The CDR3 nucleotides read TGTGCCAGCAGTCCACGACAGGTACAAGAGACCCAGTACTTC. This translates into CASSPRQVQETQYF. This chain links TRBV11-2 with TRBJ2-5; TRBD1 might be the D (6 bases). CDR3 length equals 14 residues. Germline V CDR1 and CDR2: SGHAT, FQNNGV. Trimming cost V 6 bases and J 2 bases, with 13 bases left between them.

The chain employs TRBV5-6 and TRBJ2-7; perhaps TRBD1 as D (6 bases). The germline V gene encodes CDR1 SGHDT and CDR2 YYEEEE. The ends were cut back, 2 bases at V and 5 bases at J, with 11 bases in the middle. This CDR3 spans 13 amino acids. CDR3 sequence (DNA): TGTGCCAGCAGCTTACAATCAGGGGACGAGCAGTACTTC. It codes for CASSLQSGDEQYF.

The chain is built from TRBV7-2 and TRBJ1-2, with D maybe TRBD1 (6 bases). Trimming left V 2 bases short and J 1 base short, with 11 bases between. The germline V gene has CDR1 SGHTA and CDR2 FQGNSA. The CDR3 is 15 amino acids. The CDR3 region has the DNA TGTGCCAGCAGCTTATGGCCAGGGGTTAACTATGGCTACACCTTC. Its protein product is CASSLWPGVNYGYTF.

This chain links TRBV18 with TRBJ1-3; D is ambiguous. Trimming shortened V by 0 bases and J by 4 bases, and 10 bases separated the two germline ends. This CDR3 has 15 amino acids. The germline V gene encodes CDR1 KGHSH and CDR2 LQKENI. CDR3 DNA sequence: TGTGCCAGCTCACCACCGCCAGTAATGGGAAACACCATATATTTT. Its protein product is CASSPPPVMGNTIYF.

The rearrangement links TRBV5-1 to TRBJ1-3; 8 positions match TRBD1. This CDR3 has 15 residues. CDR1 is SGHRS and CDR2 is YFSETQ in the germline V gene. J was trimmed by 3 bases and V by 1 base; bases with no gene match: 3. DNA of the CDR3: TGCGCCAGCAGCTTGACCACAGGGGGTGGAAACACCATATATTTT. As protein: CASSLTTGGGNTIYF.